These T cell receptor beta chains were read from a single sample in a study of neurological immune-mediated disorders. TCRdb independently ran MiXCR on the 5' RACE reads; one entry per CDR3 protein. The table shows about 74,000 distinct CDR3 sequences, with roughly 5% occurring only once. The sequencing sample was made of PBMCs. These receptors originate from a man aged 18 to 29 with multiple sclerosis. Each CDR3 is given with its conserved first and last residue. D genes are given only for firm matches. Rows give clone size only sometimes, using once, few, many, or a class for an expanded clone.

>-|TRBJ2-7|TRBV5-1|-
CASSLDLGNYEQYF
TGCGCCAGCAGCTTGGACCTAGGAAACTACGAGCAGTACTTC
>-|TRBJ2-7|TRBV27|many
CASSALGGGDEQYF
TGTGCCAGCAGCGCCCTGGGCGGGGGCGACGAGCAGTACTTC
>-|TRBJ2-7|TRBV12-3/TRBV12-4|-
CASSLVLGEQYF
TGTGCCAGCAGTTTAGTATTGGGGGAGCAGTACTTC
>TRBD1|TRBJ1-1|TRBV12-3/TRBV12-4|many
CASSPRTGTTEAFF
TGTGCCAGCAGTCCCCGGACAGGGACCACTGAAGCTTTCTTT
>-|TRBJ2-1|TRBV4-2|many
CASSQDSGPRYNEQFF
TGTGCCAGCAGCCAAGACTCGGGACCCCGTTACAATGAGCAGTTCTTC
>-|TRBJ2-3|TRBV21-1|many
CASSRNRGRGQSTDTQYF
TGTGCCAGCAGCCGGAATAGGGGCAGGGGGCAGTCCACAGATACGCAGTATTTT
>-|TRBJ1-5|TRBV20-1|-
CSARFGLAQPQNF
TGCAGTGCTAGGTTTGGGCTCGCTCAGCCCCAGAATTTT
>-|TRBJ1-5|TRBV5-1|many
CASSVPAQAGNF
TGCGCCAGCAGCGTACCGGCCCAGGCGGGAAATTTT
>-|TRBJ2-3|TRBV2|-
CASSVEGTDTQYF
TGTGCCAGCAGTGTTGAAGGTACAGATACGCAGTATTTT
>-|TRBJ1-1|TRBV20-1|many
CSARKGQTNTEAFF
TGCAGTGCTAGAAAAGGACAGACGAACACTGAAGCTTTCTTT